Each of the 30 T cell receptor beta chains below was sequenced from the same sample in a study of beta chain features in type 1 diabetes. The isolated RNA, all of it, was reverse transcribed, so expressed TCRB transcripts were what got sequenced. Using immunoSEQ multiplex PCR, the repertoire was profiled, and TCRdb retains in-frame clones only, with some absent. The sample contains about 150,000 clones, over 7.5% of which appear only once. The specimen sequenced was central memory CD4+ T cells from blood. The receptors come from a man between 18 and 35 years old in good health.

The chain carries TRBV30 and TRBJ2-5; weak D call: TRBD2 (5 bases). Per the germline V gene, CDR1 is GTSNPN and CDR2 is SVGIG (reference sequence). V was clipped by 6 bases and J by 5 bases, with 19 bases between them. This CDR3 comprises 14 residues. For the CDR3, the DNA is TGTGCCTGCCACCTCCCGGGGTCGAGGGAGACCCAGTACTTC. Translation: CACHLPGSRETQYF. Complete variable domain (other parts from reference TRBV30 and TRBJ2-5): SQTIHQWPATLVQPVGSPLSLECTVEGTSNPNLYWYRQAAGRGLQLLFYSVGIGQISSEVPQNLSASRPQDRQFILSSKKLLLSDSGFYLCACHLPGSRETQYFGPGTRLLVL.

The rearrangement uses TRBV11-2 and TRBJ2-7; 7 nucleotides agree with TRBD1. Germline V gene data show CDR1 as SGHAT and CDR2 as FQNNGV. The V segment lost 5 bases and the J segment 2 bases; nucleotides outside the gene matches: 3. This CDR3 spans 13 amino acids. CDR3 region: CASSRQGPYEQYF. CDR3 nucleotides: TGTGCCAGCAGCCGACAGGGACCCTACGAGCAGTACTTC.

V gene TRBV11-2 combines with J gene TRBJ2-7; perhaps TRBD1 as D (6 bases). CDR3 length: 13 residues. The V and J ends lost 5 bases and 6 bases respectively, with 14 bases between them. CDR1 and CDR2 (germline): SGHAT, FQNNGV. CDR3 loop: CASSPTGVGEQYF. CDR3 coding DNA: TGTGCCAGCAGCCCGACAGGAGTGGGCGAGCAGTACTTC.

This clone was observed at least ten times. The V call is TRBV9, the J call TRBJ2-5, with TRBD1 identical over 12 bases. The V gene's germline CDR1 is SGDLS and CDR2 YYNGEE. V was pared by 0 bases and J by 3 bases, with 3 bases of the junction left unmatched. The CDR3 loop spans 16 amino acids. In DNA, the CDR3 is TGTGCCAGCAGCGTAGGAGGGACAGGGGGCGAAGAGACCCAGTACTTC. This sequence encodes CASSVGGTGGEETQYF.

This clone has ten or more counts. CDR3 amino acids: CSVGRMTRETQYF. The CDR3 region has the DNA TGCAGCGTTGGTCGGATGACCAGGGAGACCCAGTACTTC. J is TRBJ2-5 and V is TRBV29-1, with D hard to call. V gave up 4 bases and J gave up 5 bases, with 14 bases separating them. Germline lookup yields CDR1 SQVTM and CDR2 ANQGSEA. This CDR3 spans 13 amino acids.

This clone was recorded a few times. The V gene is TRBV28, the J gene TRBJ2-5; TRBD2 is a possible D gene (6 bases). This CDR3 has 14 residues. CDR1 is MDHEN and CDR2 is SYDVKM in the germline V gene. Trimming cost V 5 bases and J 2 bases, with 12 bases left between them. The CDR3 coding sequence is TGTGCCAGCAGTAGGCTAGCGACGCAAGAGACCCAGTACTTC. It encodes CASSRLATQETQYF.

A few counts support this clone. The chain links TRBV10-3 to TRBJ2-5, with 7 bases aligning to TRBD1. Germline lookup yields CDR1 ENHRY and CDR2 SYGVKD. CDR3 size: 15 residues. Trimming took 7 bases from V and 7 from J; bases not matched to a gene: 15. The CDR3 spells CAITDRQGPARTQYF. CDR3 in DNA: TGTGCCATCACCGACCGACAGGGCCCTGCGAGGACCCAGTACTTC.

V usage is TRBV7-2 and J usage is TRBJ1-2, with 9 bases matching TRBD1. The CDR3 consists of 13 residues. The germline gives CDR1 SGHTA, CDR2 FQGNSA. V gave up 5 bases and J gave up 8 bases; unmatched junction bases: 6. CDR3 residues: CASSRGQGQGYTF. The CDR3 bases are TGTGCCAGCAGCCGAGGACAGGGGCAAGGCTACACCTTC.

This clone was detected ten times or more. The rearrangement links TRBV7-8 to TRBJ2-7; D may be TRBD2 (7 bases). The germline V gene encodes CDR1 SGHVS and CDR2 FQNEAQ. This CDR3 comprises 15 residues. With 5 bases removed from V and 3 bases from J, the gap between germline ends came to 17 bases. The CDR3 sequence: CASSPGAGANYEQYF. For the CDR3, the DNA is TGTGCCAGCAGCCCTGGGGCGGGGGCGAACTACGAGCAGTACTTC.

A word on this clone: Other DNA sequences in the sample encode the same CDR3. V is TRBV6-1 and J is TRBJ1-1; no clear D. The V and J ends lost 5 bases and 4 bases respectively, with 11 bases between them. The CDR3 has 13 amino acids. The germline gives CDR1 MNHNS, CDR2 SASEGT. The CDR3 DNA is TGTGCCAGCAGTTTCTCGGGTAGCACTGAAGCTTTCTTT. As protein: CASSFSGSTEAFF.

The CDR3 spells CASSPRGTGNFEAFF. In DNA form, the CDR3 reads TGTGCCAGTAGTCCCCGAGGGACAGGCAACTTTGAAGCTTTCTTT. This chain links TRBV19 with TRBJ1-1, with 8 positions matching TRBD1. Germline CDR1 reads LNHDA; CDR2 reads SQIVND (reference sequence). This CDR3 has 15 residues. Germline trimming cut 5 bases from V and 7 bases from J; bases unmatched to any gene: 12.

This clone was detected a few times. The genes are TRBV6-5 and TRBJ2-3; 10 positions match TRBD1. J gave up 2 bases and V 0 bases, and 2 bases lay outside the gene matches. Per germline, CDR1 MNHEY and CDR2 SVGAGI. The CDR3 covers 16 residues. Here the CDR3 DNA reads TGTGCCAGCAGTTACTCGGGACAGGGGAACACAGATACGCAGTATTTT. It translates to CASSYSGQGNTDTQYF.

This clone appeared many times. The chain combines TRBV7-9 with TRBJ2-7; possibly TRBD1 for D (6 bases). This CDR3 region has 13 residues. Between the trimmed V and J ends, which lost 1 base and 6 bases, there was a span of 10 bases. Germline V gives CDR1 SEHNR, CDR2 FQNEAQ (reference sequence). In nucleotides, the CDR3 is TGTGCCAGCAGCTTAGGGTCAGGGGTCGAGCAGTACTTC. Translating it yields CASSLGSGVEQYF.

This clone was picked up a small number of times. The CDR3 DNA reads as TGTGCCAGCGATCCTACAGGGCTGAATGAGCAGTTCTTC. Its protein product is CASDPTGLNEQFF. V is TRBV11-2 and J is TRBJ2-1, with a possible D match to TRBD1 (6 bases). The CDR3 length is 13 residues. The germline gives CDR1 SGHAT, CDR2 FQNNGV. The V end was cut by 8 bases, the J end by 7 bases, with 15 bases between.

The chain couples TRBV19 to TRBJ1-5, with D tentatively TRBD1 (5 bases). This CDR3 is 17 amino acids long. Trimming cost V 7 bases and J 0 bases, with 19 bases left between them. Germline V lookup: CDR1 LNHDA, CDR2 SQIVND (reference sequence). The CDR3 reads CASTTAAGGYSNQPQHF. CDR3 in DNA: TGTGCCAGTACCACGGCAGCCGGGGGATATAGCAATCAGCCCCAGCATTTT.

The chain combines TRBV21-1 with TRBJ1-5; the table's D call TRBD1 went unverified against the DNA. TRBV21-1 is a documented pseudogene. The CDR3 is made up of 16 amino acids. The CDR3 region has the DNA TGTGCCAGCAGCCCGGACAGACAGAAGGGGAATCAGCCCCAGCATTTT. It encodes CASSPDRQKGNQPQHF.

Turning to this clone: Other DNA sequences in the same sample also yield this CDR3. The chain links TRBV5-1 to TRBJ2-3; no clear D. This CDR3 is built from 16 residues. V was shortened by 0 bases and J by 0 bases, with 11 bases between the two germline ends. Germline V CDR1 and CDR2: SGHRS, YFSETQ. DNA of the CDR3: TGCGCCAGCAGCTTGGCCCCCACAGCCAGCACAGATACGCAGTATTTT. Protein product: CASSLAPTASTDTQYF. Complete variable domain (other parts from reference TRBV5-1 and TRBJ2-3): KAGVTQTPRYLIKTRGQQVTLSCSPISGHRSVSWYQQTPGQGLQFLFEYFSETQRNKGNFPGRFSGRQFSNSRSEMNVSTLELGDSALYLCASSLAPTASTDTQYFGPGTRLTVL.

This clone was observed a few times. The genes are TRBV19 and TRBJ2-2; 7 nucleotides agree with TRBD1. From germline, CDR1 is LNHDA and CDR2 SQIVND (reference sequence). The CDR3 contains 13 residues. The trim removed 10 bases at V and 3 bases at J, leaving 5 bases unmatched. The CDR3 is CATDRSYTGELFF. In DNA, the CDR3 is TGTGCCACGGACAGGAGTTACACCGGGGAGCTGTTTTTT.

This clone was found a few times. This chain links TRBV4-2 with TRBJ2-7, with D possibly being TRBD2 (6 bases). This CDR3 is built from 16 residues. V was pared by 1 base and J by 0 bases, with 13 bases between. CDR1 is LGHNA and CDR2 is YNFKEQ in the germline V gene. Written as DNA, the CDR3 is TGTGCCAGCAGCCAAGGGGCAGGGAGGAGCTCCTACGAGCAGTACTTC. It encodes CASSQGAGRSSYEQYF.

The CDR3 DNA follows: TGCGCCAGCAGCCAAGGGCTGGACAACGTGGGGTATGGCTACACCTTC. Amino acids: CASSQGLDNVGYGYTF. The chain uses TRBV4-3 and TRBJ1-2; tentatively, D is TRBD1 (5 bases). The germline V and J ends were trimmed by 1 base and 5 bases, with 17 bases remaining between them. CDR1 is LGHNA and CDR2 is YSLEER in the germline V gene. CDR3 length equals 16 residues.

This chain connects TRBV5-1 to TRBJ2-7, with 8 positions matching TRBD1. Germline V gene data show CDR1 as SGHRS and CDR2 as YFSETQ. V lost 0 bases to trimming and J lost 5 bases; unmatched junction nucleotides: 7. This CDR3 contains 15 residues. CDR3 sequence: CASSLEAGGGHEQYF. The CDR3 DNA follows: TGCGCCAGCAGCTTGGAGGCAGGGGGCGGCCACGAGCAGTACTTC.

The chain is built from TRBV7-2 and TRBJ2-5; weak D call: TRBD2 (5 bases). V lost 5 bases to trimming and J lost 2 bases, with 12 bases between them. This CDR3 is built from 14 residues. From germline, CDR1 is SGHTA and CDR2 FQGNSA. CDR3 sequence: CASSERPGQETQYF. In DNA form, the CDR3 reads TGTGCCAGCAGCGAGCGTCCGGGGCAAGAGACCCAGTACTTC.

This clone was picked up a small number of times. For the CDR3, the DNA is TGCGCCAGCAGCCAAAGTTCGCGCGGGGGAACTTACAATGAGCAGTTCTTC. This translates into CASSQSSRGGTYNEQFF. V usage is TRBV4-3 and J usage is TRBJ2-1; 7 nucleotides align to TRBD2. This CDR3 spans 17 amino acids. The V and J ends lost 2 bases and 4 bases, in that order; junction bases with no gene match: 11. In germline, CDR1 is LGHNA, CDR2 YSLEER.

This clone was detected only a few times. The gene calls are TRBV7-8 and TRBJ1-4, with TRBD1 matching over 10 bases. CDR1 is SGHVS, CDR2 FQNEAQ, per germline. The CDR3 runs 15 residues. V dropped 3 bases and J dropped 7; count of bases not matched to a gene: 5. The CDR3: CASSLGRTGGEKLFF. The DNA of the CDR3 is TGTGCCAGCAGCTTGGGCAGGACAGGGGGTGAAAAACTGTTTTTT.

This clone was counted only a few times. As DNA, the CDR3 is TGCGCCAGCAGCCACCCGCGGATCTATGGCTACACCTTC. Translated, it gives CASSHPRIYGYTF. The genes are TRBV4-1 and TRBJ1-2; D unresolved. This CDR3 spans 13 amino acids. The germline gives CDR1 MGHRA, CDR2 YSYEKL. V lost 3 bases, J lost 4 bases, and 9 bases lay in between.

In this sample, this clone turned up a few times. The chain joins TRBV30 to TRBJ1-5, with a possible D match to TRBD1 (6 bases). Germline V gene sequence: CDR1 GTSNPN, CDR2 SVGIG (reference sequence). Trimming stripped 2 bases from V and 3 bases from J, with 11 bases between. This CDR3 contains 14 residues. The CDR3 sequence: CAWSQGQVNQPQHF. CDR3 bases: TGTGCCTGGAGTCAGGGACAAGTCAATCAGCCCCAGCATTTT.

A few counts support this clone. The chain has TRBV28 and TRBJ2-7, with a possible D match to TRBD1 (6 bases). Germline CDR1 reads MDHEN; CDR2 reads SYDVKM. Deletions cut 1 base from V and 2 bases from J, with 21 bases between. The CDR3 has 18 amino acids. In nucleotides, the CDR3 is TGTGCCAGCAGTTTATTGACAGGTTATGCCACCTCGGCCTACGAGCAGTACTTC. Protein product: CASSLLTGYATSAYEQYF. Variable domain in full (rest from reference TRBV28 and TRBJ2-7): DVKVTQSSRYLVKRTGEKVFLECVQDMDHENMFWYRQDPGLGLRLIYFSYDVKMKEKGDIPEGYSVSREKKERFSLILESASTNQTSMYLCASSLLTGYATSAYEQYFGPGTRLTVT.

This chain joins TRBV30 and TRBJ1-2; D not resolved. Germline CDR1 is GTSNPN and CDR2 is SVGIG (reference sequence). The CDR3 totals 9 residues. The ends were cut back, 6 bases at V and 8 bases at J, with 7 bases in the middle. CDR3 sequence (DNA): TGTGCCTGCGGACTGGGCTACACCTTC. Its translation is CACGLGYTF.

The chain combines TRBV2 with TRBJ1-2; D is uncertain. CDR3 size: 12 residues. The germline V gene has CDR1 SNHLY and CDR2 FYNNEI. V lost 6 bases and J lost 4, with 9 bases in between. The CDR3 region is CASRQTLYGYTF. The DNA of the CDR3 is TGTGCCAGCAGACAGACCCTCTATGGCTACACCTTC.

The table lists this clone with a few counts. This chain uses TRBV7-2 with TRBJ2-3; D might be TRBD1 (6 bases). The CDR3 runs 13 residues. The ends were cut back, 4 bases at V and 6 bases at J, with 11 bases in the middle. Looked up from germline, CDR1 is SGHTA and CDR2 is FQGNSA. The CDR3 is CASSSQGWDTQYF. The CDR3 nucleotides read TGTGCCAGCAGCTCACAGGGATGGGATACGCAGTATTTT.